Given below is one T cell receptor beta chain in context. The specificity of this receptor is unknown. No base-level quality is on record; no much larger clone is a single base apart. The cohort comprised 670 or so healthy bone marrow donors. At the time of sampling, every cohort member was nominally healthy, though immune exposures that went unrecorded were likely present. The donor tested CMV seronegative and was one of the 352 seronegative cohort members. A peripheral blood sample was collected from each donor, and TCR beta sequencing was performed on peripheral blood mononuclear cells. Genomic DNA was extracted from the blood cell samples with the Qiagen DNeasy Blood Extraction Kit. This entry is derived from a study of cytomegalovirus exposure and HLA in healthy donors (dated by TCRdb to about 2017). At the level of the whole study: An earlier analysis of some 550 of the donors reported 250 to 300 Gb of sequence data and 117 million unique TCR beta sequences from around 200 million T cells. Approximately 310 gigabases of sequencing data and 75 million to 85 million unique TCR sequences made up an early release that covered fewer than 650 HLA-typed donors. Of the 398 genotyped donors, approximately 82% fell in the genetic ancestry cluster associated with self-reported Caucasian donors. The aim of the study was to test whether cataloging public T cell receptors could identify signatures of past pathogen exposure. The study profiled the T cell repertoires of under 850 subjects by immunosequencing and related them to cytomegalovirus serostatus. Besides the first cohort of 666 subjects, a separate validation cohort made up of about 120 different subjects was used. The study combined high-throughput TCR immunosequencing, statistical association of individual TCRs with disease status, and machine learning to predict cytomegalovirus infection status. A later analysis re-analyzed previously published TCR beta repertoires from roughly 690 donors and added high-resolution HLA genotyping to study TCR occurrence patterns. Rather than using new phenotypic data, the later analysis identified candidate immune exposures from TCR beta sequences and from how often those sequences occurred across donors. An earlier analysis of 587 of the donors used high-throughput TCR beta sequencing to judge whether each TCR beta V gene segment behaved as functional or pseudogenic. Donor age, sex, ethnicity and CMV serostatus were compiled together with the repertoire data. A later genetic analysis used genome-wide SNP genotypes for 398 of the 666 donors, treating that subset as a discovery cohort. All discovery cohort repertoires had been generated on a single sequencing platform. HLA typing covered class I and class II loci at four-digit resolution. The number of typed donors differed by locus: roughly 620-630 for A, B, C, DRB1 and DQB1; approximately 540 for DQA1; some 590 for DPA1; and about 470 for DPB1. Five DR-DQ haplotypes were treated as single units for association and clustering because of strong linkage in the cohort. On average, 235,054 unique TCR beta nucleotide sequences were sequenced per donor among several hundred genotyped donors of the cohort, with approximately 18% of those sequences being non-productive.

As encoded in the germline V gene, CDR1 is SGHAT while CDR2 is FQNNGV. Cut back by 3 bases and 4 bases, the V and J ends lie 13 bases apart. The CDR3 sequence holds 15 residues, the cysteine and phenylalanine included. The retained sequence is limited to the CDR3, 45 bases, with the frame set at the first base. Library construction relied on the immunoSEQ multiplex PCR assay. A mixture of 60 forward primers for TCR Vbeta segments and 13 reverse primers for TCR Jbeta segments was used in the multiplex PCR. Amplification of the CDR3 region of rearranged TCR beta genes was performed with a multiplex PCR assay on genomic DNA. Amplified TCR beta libraries were sequenced as 87-base-pair reads on the Illumina HiSeq System. On the study's bioinformatics: A later analysis tallied tens of millions of unique TCR beta chains across the 666 repertoires, and approximately 11 million of those chains were shared by two or more donors. Raw reads were error-corrected and collapsed into unique sequences by a nearest-neighbor algorithm in which closely related sequences were merged to remove PCR and sequencing errors. Alignment of CDR3 sequences to IMGT reference sequences was used to assign V, D and J gene segments. For a sequence to be retained, at least a six-nucleotide match to both a V gene segment and a J gene segment was required. A rearrangement counted as productive if the CDR3 had no stop codons and remained in frame with V and J, and every other rearrangement counted as non-productive. Following IMGT convention, CDR3 was defined as the stretch from the second conserved V-encoded cysteine to the conserved J-encoded phenylalanine. Sequences without an unambiguous match to a single V gene segment were excluded from the earlier analysis of several hundred of the donors. An earlier analysis of a few hundred of the donors called V segments functional above 56.7% productive rearrangements and segregating when the between-donor standard deviation exceeded 5%. A statistical classification framework was developed to diagnose cytomegalovirus status using the catalog of TCR beta chain sequences. In a later analysis, V and J genes were assigned by comparing TCR nucleotide sequences against IMGT/GENE-DB human TR gene sequences. Using the TCRdist pipeline, a later analysis assigned CDR3 sequences along with most-parsimonious VDJ recombination scenarios. A later analysis defined each TCR beta chain by its CDR3 amino acid sequence plus V-gene family, and excluded reads lacking a unique V-gene family. In a later analysis, fewer than 600 highly shared, low-generation-probability nucleotide sequences were removed to address suspected cross-contamination and a sequencing artifact. For each public chain, a later analysis derived a clonal expansion index from normalized ranks of inferred template counts within each repertoire. Generation probabilities in a later analysis came from a VDJ recombination model fitted to out-of-frame rearrangements, and those results were checked against IGoR. In a later analysis, TCR-TCR, TCR-HLA and TCR-CMV co-occurrence was scored with hypergeometric tests, and a repertoire-size bias correction was applied to TCR pairs. False discovery rates were estimated in a later analysis by permuting HLA or CMV assignments 20 times. A later analysis grouped co-occurring TCRs with DBSCAN, adding TCRdist sequence similarity when clustering within HLA-allele-positive subsets. Repertoires with fewer than 30,000 or more than 120,000 public chains, plus five repertoires with anomalous nucleotide sharing, were excluded from co-occurrence clustering. In its TCRdb copy, this immuneACCESS table keeps in-frame sequences only and misses some clones. Where compared with another copy, unresolved V genes explain less than half of these, and the others have no known cause. The D gene and trimming were derived from the DNA, and the V and J assignments and clone size from that table. This sample gives roughly 150,000 clones in total; approximately 80% of them show up just once. 13% to 15% of the sample belongs to the ten largest clones.

What the study reported, not specific to this receptor: In a later genetic analysis, fewer N-insertions in productive TCRs were reported among donors in an Asian-associated ancestry cluster than the roughly 700-donor mean. In both the original and validation cohorts, the classifier was reported to diagnose cytomegalovirus status with high specificity and sensitivity. The study gave a list of about 150 TCR beta chains associated with cytomegalovirus. In this cohort, only TCR beta chains were sequenced, and detectable features were limited by the absence of alpha or paired-chain data. Because the 87-base-pair reads could not distinguish some IMGT-functional V segments, including TRBV6-2 and TRBV6-3, those segments were excluded. About 17 rarely observed V segments, including chromosome 9 orphons, were excluded from the earlier analysis of some 590 of the donors because counts were too low. The only immune exposure information available for the cohort was CMV serostatus. A group of highly shared sequence variants was considered likely to be a technical artifact of the sequencing pipeline. HLA typing was unavailable for some donors at each locus, so association tests used only the typed subset. The presence/absence analyses assumed that sequencing depth was roughly uniform across donors, and that assumption may not be true. Most CMV-associated TCR beta chains appeared to be HLA-restricted in a later analysis, and the HLA associations seemed to be driven largely by CMV exposure. An earlier analysis of around 540 of the donors showed that most TCR beta V segments appeared in productive rearrangements either about 87% or about 30% of the time, which broadly matched IMGT annotations. In a later analysis, several top co-occurrence clusters were reported to appear linked to parvovirus B19, influenza, CMV and Epstein-Barr virus. When HLA alleles, especially DR and DQ, strongly co-occurred, attributing TCR associations to individual alleles was difficult. A later analysis associated about 18,000 TCR beta sequences with specific HLA alleles at a false discovery rate of 0.05. A later analysis found that HLA-associated TCR beta chains were more clonally expanded and had lower generation probabilities than equally common non-associated chains. A later analysis found that TCR association rates varied across HLA loci, with DRB1 alleles showing the most associated TCRs and HLA-C alleles the fewest. V-gene and J-gene trimming of TCR beta chains was associated with a missense DCLRE1C variant in a later genetic analysis, and the association was replicated in an independent cohort. In vitro tests confirmed that a few of the cytomegalovirus-associated TCR beta chains recognize cytomegalovirus antigens. Most TCR sequences were seen in very few donors, while some public TCRs were found in many individuals. A further reported finding was that TCR beta sequences accurately predicted the HLA-A and HLA-B alleles for most subjects in the first cohort. Correlated functional status among segregating V segments might reflect linkage disequilibrium, but an unknown experimental factor could not be ruled out. The authors suggested that the approach could potentially be generalized to other disease states and immunological phenotypes.

Sample: PBMCs. The sequence derives from a woman aged 40 to 49 in good health and CMV-seronegative. The sequence is built from TRBV11-2 and TRBJ2-1; TRBD1 is a weak D gene call, 5 bases matching. CDR3 region: CASSLELDRYNEQFF. The DNA is as follows: TGTGCCAGCAGCTTGGAATTAGACAGATACAATGAGCAGTTCTTC.